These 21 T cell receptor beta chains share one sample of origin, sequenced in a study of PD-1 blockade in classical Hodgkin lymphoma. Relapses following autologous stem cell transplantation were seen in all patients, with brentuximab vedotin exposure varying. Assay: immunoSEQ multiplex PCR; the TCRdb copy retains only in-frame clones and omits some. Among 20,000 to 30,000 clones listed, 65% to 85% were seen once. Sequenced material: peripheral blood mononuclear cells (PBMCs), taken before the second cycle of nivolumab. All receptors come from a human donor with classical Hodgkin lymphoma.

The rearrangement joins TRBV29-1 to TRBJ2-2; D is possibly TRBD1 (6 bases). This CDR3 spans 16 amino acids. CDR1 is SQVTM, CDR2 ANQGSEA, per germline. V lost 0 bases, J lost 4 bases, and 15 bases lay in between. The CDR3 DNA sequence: TGCAGCGTTGAAGATCAGGGGCAAAGGCGCACCGGGGAGCTGTTTTTT. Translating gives CSVEDQGQRRTGELFF.

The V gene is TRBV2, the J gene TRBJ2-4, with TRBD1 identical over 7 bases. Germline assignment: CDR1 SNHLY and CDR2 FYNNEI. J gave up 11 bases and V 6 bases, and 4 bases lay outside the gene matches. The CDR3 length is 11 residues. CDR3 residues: CASSTGVVQYF. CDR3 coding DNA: TGTGCCAGCAGCACAGGGGTGGTTCAGTACTTC.

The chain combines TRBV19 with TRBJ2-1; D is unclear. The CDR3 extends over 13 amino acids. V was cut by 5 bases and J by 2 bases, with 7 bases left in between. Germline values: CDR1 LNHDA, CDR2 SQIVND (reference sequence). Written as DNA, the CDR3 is TGTGCCAGTAGTTCGACGCCCTACAATGAGCAGTTCTTC. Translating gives CASSSTPYNEQFF.

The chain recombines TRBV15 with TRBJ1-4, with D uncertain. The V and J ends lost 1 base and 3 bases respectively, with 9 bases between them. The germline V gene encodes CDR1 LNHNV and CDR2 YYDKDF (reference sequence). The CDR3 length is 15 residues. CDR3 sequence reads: CATSRGGMSNEKLFF. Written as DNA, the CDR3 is TGTGCCACCAGCAGAGGAGGGATGTCTAATGAAAAACTGTTTTTT.

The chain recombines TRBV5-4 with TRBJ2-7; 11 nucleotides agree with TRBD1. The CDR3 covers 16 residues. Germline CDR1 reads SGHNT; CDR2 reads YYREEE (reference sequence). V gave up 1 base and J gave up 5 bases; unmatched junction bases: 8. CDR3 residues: CASSLMDRGQTNEQYF. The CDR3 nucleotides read TGTGCCAGCAGCTTGATGGACAGGGGGCAGACTAACGAGCAGTACTTC.

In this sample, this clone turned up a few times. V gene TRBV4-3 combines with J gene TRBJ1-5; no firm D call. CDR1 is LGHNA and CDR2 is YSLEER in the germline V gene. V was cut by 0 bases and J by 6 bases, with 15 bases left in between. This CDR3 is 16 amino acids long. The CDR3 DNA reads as TGCGCCAGCAGCCAAGATCGGGAGGACCCAAGTCAGCCCCAGCATTTT. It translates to CASSQDREDPSQPQHF.

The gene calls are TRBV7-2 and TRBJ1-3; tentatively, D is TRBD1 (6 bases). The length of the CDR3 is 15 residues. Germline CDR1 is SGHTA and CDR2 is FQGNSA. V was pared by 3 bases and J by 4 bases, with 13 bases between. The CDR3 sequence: CASSLDSRGGNTIYF. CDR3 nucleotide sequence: TGTGCCAGCAGCTTGGACTCCAGGGGAGGAAACACCATATATTTT.

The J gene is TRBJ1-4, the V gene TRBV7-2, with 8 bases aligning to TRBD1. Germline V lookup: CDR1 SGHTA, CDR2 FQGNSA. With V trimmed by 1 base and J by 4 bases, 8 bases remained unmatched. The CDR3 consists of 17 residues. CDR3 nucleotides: TGTGCCAGCAGCTTAGTCGGCAGGGGGCGAGGTAATGAAAAACTGTTTTTT. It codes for CASSLVGRGRGNEKLFF. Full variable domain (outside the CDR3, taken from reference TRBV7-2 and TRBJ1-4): GAGVSQSPSNKVTEKGKDVELRCDPISGHTALYWYRQSLGQGLEFLIYFQGNSAPDKSGLPSDRFSAERTGGSVSTLTIQRTQQEDSAVYLCASSLVGRGRGNEKLFFGSGTQLSVL.

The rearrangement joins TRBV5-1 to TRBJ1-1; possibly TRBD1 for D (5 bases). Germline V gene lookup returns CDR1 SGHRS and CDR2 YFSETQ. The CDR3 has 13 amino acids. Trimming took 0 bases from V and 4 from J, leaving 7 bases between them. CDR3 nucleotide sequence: TGCGCCAGCAGCTTGGGGACATCCACTGAAGCTTTCTTT. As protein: CASSLGTSTEAFF.

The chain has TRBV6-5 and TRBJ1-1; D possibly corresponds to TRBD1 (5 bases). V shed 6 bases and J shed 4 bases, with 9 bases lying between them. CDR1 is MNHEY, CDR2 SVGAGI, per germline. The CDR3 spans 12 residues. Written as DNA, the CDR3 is TGTGCCAGCAGCCGGGGCGTCACTGAAGCTTTCTTT. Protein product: CASSRGVTEAFF.

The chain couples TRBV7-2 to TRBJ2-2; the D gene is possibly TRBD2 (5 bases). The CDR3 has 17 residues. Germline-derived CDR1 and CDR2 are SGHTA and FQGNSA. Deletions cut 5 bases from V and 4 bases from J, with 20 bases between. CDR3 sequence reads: CASSLGPVGSATGELFF. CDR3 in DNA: TGTGCCAGCAGCCTGGGTCCTGTAGGGAGCGCCACCGGGGAGCTGTTTTTT.

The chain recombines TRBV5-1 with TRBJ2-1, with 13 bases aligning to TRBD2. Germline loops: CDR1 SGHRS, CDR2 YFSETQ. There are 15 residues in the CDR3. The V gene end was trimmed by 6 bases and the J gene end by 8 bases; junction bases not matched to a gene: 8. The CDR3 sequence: CASNPDGLAGDEQFF. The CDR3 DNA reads TGCGCCAGCAACCCGGATGGACTAGCGGGGGATGAGCAGTTCTTC. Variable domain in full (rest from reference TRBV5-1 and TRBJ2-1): KAGVTQTPRYLIKTRGQQVTLSCSPISGHRSVSWYQQTPGQGLQFLFEYFSETQRNKGNFPGRFSGRQFSNSRSEMNVSTLELGDSALYLCASNPDGLAGDEQFFGPGTRLTVL.

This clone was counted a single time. The CDR3 protein is CASSLSGQGSDEQYF. The CDR3 nucleotides read TGTGCCAGCAGTTTGTCCGGACAGGGTAGCGACGAGCAGTACTTC. The V call is TRBV28, the J call TRBJ2-7; 8 bases agree with TRBD1. In germline, CDR1 is MDHEN, CDR2 SYDVKM. The CDR3 is made up of 15 amino acids. The trim removed 3 bases at V and 5 bases at J, leaving 9 bases unmatched.

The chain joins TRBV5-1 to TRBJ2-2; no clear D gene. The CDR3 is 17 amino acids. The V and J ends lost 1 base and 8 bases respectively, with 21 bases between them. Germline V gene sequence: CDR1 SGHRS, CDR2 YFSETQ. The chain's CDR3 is CASSLNSPGAGGGELFF. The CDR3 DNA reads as TGCGCCAGCAGCTTGAACAGCCCCGGAGCAGGCGGAGGGGAGCTGTTTTTT.

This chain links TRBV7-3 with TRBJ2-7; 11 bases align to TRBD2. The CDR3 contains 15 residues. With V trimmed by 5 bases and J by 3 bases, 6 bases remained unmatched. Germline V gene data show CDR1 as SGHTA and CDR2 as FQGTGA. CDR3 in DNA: TGTGCCAGCAGCCCAGACCTAGCGGGGGGCTACGAGCAGTACTTC. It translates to CASSPDLAGGYEQYF.

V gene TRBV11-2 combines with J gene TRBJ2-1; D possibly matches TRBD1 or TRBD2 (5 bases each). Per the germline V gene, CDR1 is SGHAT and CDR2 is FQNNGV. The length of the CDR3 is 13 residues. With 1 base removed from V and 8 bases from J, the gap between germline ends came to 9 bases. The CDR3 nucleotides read TGTGCCAGCAGCTTAGGGGGGTGGGATGAGCAGTTCTTC. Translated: CASSLGGWDEQFF. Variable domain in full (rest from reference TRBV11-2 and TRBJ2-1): EAGVAQSPRYKIIEKRQSVAFWCNPISGHATLYWYQQILGQGPKLLIQFQNNGVVDDSQLPKDRFSAERLKGVDSTLKIQPAKLEDSAVYLCASSLGGWDEQFFGPGTRLTVL.

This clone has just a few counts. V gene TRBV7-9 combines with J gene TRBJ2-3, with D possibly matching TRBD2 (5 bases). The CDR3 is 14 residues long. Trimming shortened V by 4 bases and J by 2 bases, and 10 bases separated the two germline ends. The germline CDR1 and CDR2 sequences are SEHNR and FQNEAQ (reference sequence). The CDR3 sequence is CASSWRTDTDTQYF. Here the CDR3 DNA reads TGTGCCAGCAGCTGGAGGACGGACACAGATACGCAGTATTTT.

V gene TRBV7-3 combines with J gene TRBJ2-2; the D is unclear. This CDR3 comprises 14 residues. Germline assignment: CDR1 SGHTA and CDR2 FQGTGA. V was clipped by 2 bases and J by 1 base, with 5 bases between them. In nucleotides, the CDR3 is TGTGCCAGCAGCTTACCGATGAACACCGGGGAGCTGTTTTTT. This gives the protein CASSLPMNTGELFF.

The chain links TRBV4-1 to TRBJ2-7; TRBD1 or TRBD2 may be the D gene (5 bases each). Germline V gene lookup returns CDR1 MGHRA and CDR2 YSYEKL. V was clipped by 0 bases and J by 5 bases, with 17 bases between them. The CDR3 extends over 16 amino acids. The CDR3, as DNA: TGCGCCAGCAGCCAAGATCAAGAGGGGCGTCGGAACGAGCAGTACTTC. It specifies CASSQDQEGRRNEQYF.

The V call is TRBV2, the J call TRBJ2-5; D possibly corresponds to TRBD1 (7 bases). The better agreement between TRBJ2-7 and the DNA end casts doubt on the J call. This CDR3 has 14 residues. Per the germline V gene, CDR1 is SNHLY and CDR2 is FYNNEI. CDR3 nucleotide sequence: TGTGCCAGCAGTGAACAGGGGGGAATCTACGAGCAGTACTTC. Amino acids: CASSEQGGIYEQYF.

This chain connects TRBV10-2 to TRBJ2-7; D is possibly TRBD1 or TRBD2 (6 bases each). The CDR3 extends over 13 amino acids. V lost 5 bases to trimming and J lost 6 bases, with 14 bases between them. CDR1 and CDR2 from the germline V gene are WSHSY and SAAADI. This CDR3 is CASSSGGRVEQYF. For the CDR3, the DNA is TGCGCCAGCAGTTCCGGGGGCCGGGTCGAGCAGTACTTC.